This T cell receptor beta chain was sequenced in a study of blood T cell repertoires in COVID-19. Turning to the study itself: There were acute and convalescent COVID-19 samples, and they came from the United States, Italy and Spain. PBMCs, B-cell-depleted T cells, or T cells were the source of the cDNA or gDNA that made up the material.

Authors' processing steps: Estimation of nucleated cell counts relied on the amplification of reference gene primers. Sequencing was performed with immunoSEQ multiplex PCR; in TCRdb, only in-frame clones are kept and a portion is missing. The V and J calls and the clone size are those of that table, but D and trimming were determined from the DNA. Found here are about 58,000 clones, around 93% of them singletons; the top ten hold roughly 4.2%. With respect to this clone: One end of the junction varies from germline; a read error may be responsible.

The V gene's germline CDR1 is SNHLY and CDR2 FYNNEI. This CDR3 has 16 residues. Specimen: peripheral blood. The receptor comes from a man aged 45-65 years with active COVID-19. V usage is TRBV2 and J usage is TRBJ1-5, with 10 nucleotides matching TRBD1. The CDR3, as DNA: TGTGCCAGCAGCAAATCTACCCGGACAGGGGGAAATGTGATGGATTTT. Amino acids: CASSKSTRTGGNVMDF.